This T cell receptor (beta chain) was obtained from a study of blood T cell repertoires in COVID-19. Per the study methods: Reference gene primers were amplified, and this amplification served to estimate nucleated cell counts. Clones were read by immunoSEQ multiplex PCR, and TCRdb kept only the in-frame ones, dropping some. V and J calls and clone size are copied from that table; D and trimming were computed from the DNA. Here the sample spans 150,000 to 200,000 clones, 80% to 90% being singletons. This clone came up once. A much bigger clone sits one base away, suggesting this may be a read error. All enrollees were roughly 18 to 95 years old and from about two dozen US areas. Symptom resolution, clearance, or two negative PCRs marked the recovered donors of Cohort 3. There are 15 residues in the CDR3. V lost 4 bases, J lost 4 bases, and 1 base stayed unmatched. CDR1 and CDR2 (germline): KGHDR, SFDVKD.

The sequencing input was PBMCs or T cells enriched from blood (not recorded which). The genes are TRBV24-1 and TRBJ2-3; 13 bases are a match to TRBD2. The sequence was obtained from a man between 50 and 59 years old who had recovered from COVID-19. The CDR3 bases are TGTGCCACCAGTGAACTAGCGGGGGGGCCAGATACGCAGTATTTT. This encodes CATSELAGGPDTQYF.